This T cell receptor (beta chain) derives from a study of STAT5B mutations in CD4+ large granular lymphocyte leukemia. Study as a whole: Among healthy donors, a particular HLA allele went with more CDR3 'QG' motifs.

The protocol was immunoSEQ multiplex PCR, while the TCRdb copy is restricted to in-frame clones and leaves out a portion. The sample carries tens of thousands of clones, around 63% recorded once. The V end lost 1 base, the J end lost 5 bases, and 12 bases lay between the germline ends. Germline values: CDR1 SGHRS, CDR2 YFSETQ. This CDR3 has 14 amino acids. The sequenced sample consisted of CD4+ T cells from blood buffy coats. The receptor was isolated from a human donor in good health. The gene calls are TRBV5-1 and TRBJ1-1; D call uncertain. The CDR3 spells CASSLPAGRTEAFF. In DNA, the CDR3 is TGCGCCAGCAGCTTGCCGGCAGGCAGGACTGAAGCTTTCTTT.